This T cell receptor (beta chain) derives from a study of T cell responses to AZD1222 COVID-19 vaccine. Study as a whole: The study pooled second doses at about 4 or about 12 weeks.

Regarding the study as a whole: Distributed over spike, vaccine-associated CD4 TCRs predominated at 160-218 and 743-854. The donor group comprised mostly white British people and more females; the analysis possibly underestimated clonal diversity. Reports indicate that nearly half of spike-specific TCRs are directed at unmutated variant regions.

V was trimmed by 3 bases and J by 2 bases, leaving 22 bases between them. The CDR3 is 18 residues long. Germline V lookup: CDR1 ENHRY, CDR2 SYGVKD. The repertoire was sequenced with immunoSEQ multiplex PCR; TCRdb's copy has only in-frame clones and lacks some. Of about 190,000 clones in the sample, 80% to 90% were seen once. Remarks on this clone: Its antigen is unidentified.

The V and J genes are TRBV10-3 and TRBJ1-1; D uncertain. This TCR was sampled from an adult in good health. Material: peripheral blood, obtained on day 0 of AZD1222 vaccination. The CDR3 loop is CAISDPSNVAEGNTEAFF. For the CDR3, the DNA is TGTGCCATCAGTGACCCTTCGAATGTAGCCGAAGGAAACACTGAAGCTTTCTTT.